The 22 T cell receptor beta chains presented below share a single source sample, sequenced in a study of response to subunit inactivated influenza vaccine. TCRdb re-derived calls from the RT-PCR reads in MiXCR, one entry per CDR3 protein. The table has 860,000 or so distinct CDR3 sequences, less than 25% seen once. Sequenced material: PBMCs from blood, taken roughly 5 days after vaccination. These receptors were obtained from a man aged 50 to 59 who received an inactivated influenza vaccine.

In its sample, this clonotype was seen a few times. V and J are TRBV20-1 and TRBJ1-6; D possibly corresponds to TRBD1 (5 bases). Trimming cost V 6 bases and J 8 bases, with 17 bases left between them. From germline, CDR1 is DFQATT and CDR2 SNEGSKA (reference sequence). The length of the CDR3 is 14 residues. Written as DNA, the CDR3 is TGCAGTGCGACAAGACGGGGGGGTCATTCACCCCTCCACTTT. This gives the protein CSATRRGGHSPLHF.

This clonotype appeared a few times. DNA for the CDR3: TGCAGTGCTATAGCACCACCATTCACAGATACGCAGTATTTT. It translates to CSAIAPPFTDTQYF. The chain carries TRBV20-1 and TRBJ2-3; no firm D call. Germline values: CDR1 DFQATT, CDR2 SNEGSKA (reference sequence). This CDR3 spans 14 amino acids. V shed 4 bases and J shed 2 bases, with 13 bases lying between them.

This chain links TRBV12-3 or TRBV12-4 with TRBJ2-2; 9 positions match TRBD1. The CDR3 is made up of 15 amino acids. After removal of 6 bases from V and 5 bases from J, the junction contained 7 bases not matched to a gene. CDR3 loop: CASRWTGARTGELFF. As DNA, the CDR3 is TGTGCCAGCAGGTGGACAGGGGCGAGAACCGGGGAGCTGTTTTTT.

In its sample, this clonotype was seen a few times. The V call is TRBV12-3 or TRBV12-4, the J call TRBJ2-5; D unclear. Trimming removed 3 bases from V and 8 bases from J, with 16 bases in between. The CDR3 sequence is 14 residues long. Here the CDR3 reads CASSFDSGPATQYF. The DNA for the CDR3 is TGTGCCAGCAGTTTCGACTCGGGCCCCGCTACCCAGTACTTC.

V and J are TRBV7-6 and TRBJ2-1, with D uncertain. Germline-derived CDR1 and CDR2 are SGHVS and FNYEAQ. This CDR3 contains 14 residues. V gave up 2 bases and J gave up 8 bases, with 13 bases separating them. The CDR3 sequence is CASSLRVAAHEQFF. The CDR3 nucleotides are TGTGCCAGCAGCTTACGAGTGGCGGCACATGAGCAGTTCTTC.

This clonotype was counted only a few times. The J gene is TRBJ2-1, the V gene TRBV27; 12 bases line up with TRBD2. CDR1 is MNHEY, CDR2 SMNVEV, per germline (reference sequence). CDR3 size: 16 residues. Trimming removed 5 bases from V and 6 bases from J; junction bases left unmatched: 8. The CDR3 reads CASSASTSGGINEQFF. DNA of the CDR3: TGTGCCAGCAGTGCTTCGACTAGCGGGGGAATCAATGAGCAGTTCTTC.

This clonotype was seen a few times. This rearrangement joins TRBV18 to TRBJ1-1; no reliable D call. This CDR3 is 12 amino acids long. In germline, CDR1 is KGHSH, CDR2 LQKENI. Trimming removed 3 bases at V and 7 bases at J, with 9 bases between. DNA for the CDR3: TGTGCCAGCTCACCCGGTCGGGGTGAAGCTTTCTTT. This encodes CASSPGRGEAFF.

This chain joins TRBV7-9 and TRBJ2-1; 10 bases fit TRBD2. Per the germline V gene, CDR1 is SEHNR and CDR2 is FQNEAQ (reference sequence). The CDR3 covers 16 residues. The J segment lost 4 bases and the V segment lost 5 bases, leaving 8 bases of the junction unmatched. The CDR3 sequence is CASSPTLAGEYNEQFF. The CDR3 DNA follows: TGTGCCAGCAGCCCCACGCTAGCGGGAGAGTACAATGAGCAGTTCTTC.

This clonotype was recorded many times. This chain joins TRBV24-1 and TRBJ2-7; the D call may be TRBD1 or TRBD2 (5 bases each). The length of the CDR3 is 14 residues. Trimming left V 9 bases short and J 5 bases short, with 19 bases between. Germline V gene data show CDR1 as KGHDR and CDR2 as SFDVKD. CDR3 bases: TGTGCCACCGGGGACCCGTACGCTTTTGACGAGCAGTACTTC. Translated: CATGDPYAFDEQYF.

The CDR3 DNA reads TGTGCCAGCAGCCGGACAGGGGGCGGTGGAAACACCATATATTTT. As protein: CASSRTGGGGNTIYF. The chain links TRBV7-2 to TRBJ1-3, with 11 positions matching TRBD1. Germline-derived CDR1 and CDR2 are SGHTA and FQGNSA. CDR3 size: 15 residues. V dropped 5 bases and J dropped 3; count of bases not matched to a gene: 3. The complete variable domain, with remaining parts taken from reference TRBV7-2 and TRBJ1-3, reads GAGVSQSPSNKVTEKGKDVELRCDPISGHTALYWYRQSLGQGLEFLIYFQGNSAPDKSGLPSDRFSAERTGGSVSTLTIQRTQQEDSAVYLCASSRTGGGGNTIYFGEGSWLTVV.

This clonotype appeared once. The chain has TRBV28 and TRBJ1-5; a weak D match, TRBD1 (6 bases). Looked up from germline, CDR1 is MDHEN and CDR2 is SYDVKM. Trimming left V 3 bases short and J 6 bases short, with 9 bases between. The CDR3 sequence is 13 residues long. In nucleotides, the CDR3 is TGTGCCAGCAGTTTCCGGGGGGCTCAGCCCCAGCATTTT. It yields the protein CASSFRGAQPQHF.

This clonotype was detected once. The rearrangement joins TRBV12-3 or TRBV12-4 to TRBJ2-1; 11 bases are shared with TRBD2. The CDR3 spans 22 residues. Trimming cost V 2 bases and J 0 bases; bases outside gene matches: 18. The CDR3 here is CASSLRSWAGTSGWSSYNEQFF. The CDR3 DNA is TGTGCCAGCAGTTTACGCTCGTGGGCAGGGACTAGCGGTTGGAGCTCCTACAATGAGCAGTTCTTC.

This chain uses TRBV14 with TRBJ2-5; D is uncertain. V gave up 0 bases and J gave up 1 base, with 12 bases separating them. CDR1 and CDR2 from the germline V gene are SGHDN and FVKESK. The CDR3 totals 16 residues. The CDR3 loop is CASSQDYPRLQETQYF. In nucleotides, the CDR3 is TGTGCCAGCAGCCAAGATTATCCGCGGCTCCAAGAGACCCAGTACTTC.

This clonotype appeared a few times. The gene calls are TRBV15 and TRBJ2-7, with a tentative D call TRBD1 (5 bases). This CDR3 is 14 amino acids long. V lost 1 base and J lost 8, with 15 bases in between. The germline CDR1 and CDR2 sequences are LNHNV and YYDKDF (reference sequence). Here the CDR3 reads CATSRGGTGEKQYF. In DNA, the CDR3 is TGTGCCACCAGCAGAGGTGGAACAGGAGAGAAGCAGTACTTC.

The V gene is TRBV24-1, the J gene TRBJ2-4; unclear D gene. The CDR3 consists of 13 residues. V lost 9 bases and J 5 bases, leaving 13 bases between the germline ends. Germline CDR1 is KGHDR and CDR2 is SFDVKD. The CDR3 protein is CATAGWSQNIQYF. Written as DNA, the CDR3 is TGTGCCACCGCCGGCTGGAGTCAAAACATTCAGTACTTC.

This clonotype was counted a single time. The chain employs TRBV15 and TRBJ2-5; a weak D match, TRBD1 (6 bases). V dropped 1 base and J dropped 3 bases, with 9 bases sitting between them. Germline CDR1 LNHNV, CDR2 YYDKDF (reference sequence). The CDR3 runs to 14 residues. This CDR3 reads CATSRAAGEETQYF. DNA for the CDR3: TGTGCCACCAGCAGAGCCGCAGGGGAAGAGACCCAGTACTTC.

In this sample, this clonotype turned up many times. The CDR3 loop is CASSLQGGALGTDTQYF. CDR3 DNA: TGTGCCAGCAGCTTACAAGGCGGGGCCCTCGGGACAGATACGCAGTATTTT. The chain employs TRBV7-2 and TRBJ2-3; the D gene is possibly TRBD2 (6 bases). V was clipped by 2 bases and J by 3 bases, with 18 bases between them. In germline, CDR1 is SGHTA, CDR2 FQGNSA. CDR3 length equals 17 residues.

This chain joins TRBV20-1 and TRBJ2-1; 12 nucleotides align to TRBD2. The CDR3 has 15 residues. The ends lost 5 bases at V and 7 bases at J; junction bases unmatched: 9. The V gene's germline CDR1 is DFQATT and CDR2 SNEGSKA (reference sequence). The CDR3 here is CSALDRTSGKNEQFF. In DNA form, the CDR3 reads TGCAGTGCTTTAGACCGGACTAGCGGGAAAAATGAGCAGTTCTTC.

The chain carries TRBV20-1 and TRBJ2-2; 12 positions agree with TRBD2. The CDR3 length is 16 residues. With 3 bases clipped from V and 1 base from J, the junction kept 3 bases outside the gene matches. CDR1 is DFQATT and CDR2 is SNEGSKA in the germline V gene (reference sequence). The CDR3 loop is CSASRTSGMNTGELFF. Written as DNA, the CDR3 is TGCAGTGCTAGCCGGACTAGCGGGATGAACACCGGGGAGCTGTTTTTT.

In this sample, this clonotype turned up a few times. The chain uses TRBV12-3 or TRBV12-4 and TRBJ2-5, with TRBD2 matching over 8 bases. The V segment lost 3 bases and the J segment 2 bases; nucleotides outside the gene matches: 5. CDR3 length equals 15 residues. The CDR3, as DNA: TGTGCCAGCAGTTTTTGGGGACTAGAACAAGAGACCCAGTACTTC. Its protein is CASSFWGLEQETQYF.

This clonotype occurred many times. The chain has TRBV30 and TRBJ2-1; TRBD1 aligns across 11 bases. The V and J ends lost 3 bases and 8 bases, in that order; junction bases with no gene match: 6. Germline V CDR1 and CDR2: GTSNPN, SVGIG (reference sequence). The CDR3 spans 14 residues. In DNA, the CDR3 is TGTGCCTGGAGCCGGACAGGGGGCGGCGATGAGCAGTTCTTC. This codes for CAWSRTGGGDEQFF. Looking up the rest from reference TRBV30 and TRBJ2-1 gives the full variable domain: SQTIHQWPATLVQPVGSPLSLECTVEGTSNPNLYWYRQAAGRGLQLLFYSVGIGQISSEVPQNLSASRPQDRQFILSSKKLLLSDSGFYLCAWSRTGGGDEQFFGPGTRLTVL.

The chain recombines TRBV10-3 with TRBJ2-5, with 9 bases lining up with TRBD1. The J segment lost 2 bases and the V segment lost 6 bases, leaving 7 bases of the junction unmatched. From germline, CDR1 is ENHRY and CDR2 SYGVKD. The CDR3 extends over 15 amino acids. The CDR3 DNA sequence: TGTGCCATCAGCCTACAGGGGGCGAGGCAAGAGACCCAGTACTTC. It encodes CAISLQGARQETQYF.